One and the same sample provided the 15 T cell receptor beta chains below, sequenced in a study of early T cells in non-severe SARS-CoV-2 infection. Each CDR3 protein is one row after TCRdb ran MiXCR on the 5' RACE reads. This table holds about 56,000 distinct CDR3 sequences, about 10% found once. The sample comprised whole blood. These receptors were obtained from an adult who was a healthcare worker with PCR-confirmed SARS-CoV-2 infection or an uninfected control (not recorded which).

This clonotype was observed many times. The chain couples TRBV12-3 or TRBV12-4 to TRBJ2-6; TRBD2 agrees at 9 bases. There are 18 residues in the CDR3. Trimming cost V 6 bases and J 2 bases; bases outside gene matches: 11. Here the CDR3 reads CASRPLGGRAPGANVLTF. As DNA, the CDR3 is TGTGCCAGCAGACCCCTGGGCGGGAGGGCCCCTGGGGCCAACGTCCTGACTTTC.

This clonotype was picked up many times. The chain combines TRBV7-3 with TRBJ2-7; 11 bases line up with TRBD2. This CDR3 spans 12 amino acids. V lost 8 bases and J lost 6; bases outside the gene matches: 3. The V gene's germline CDR1 is SGHTA and CDR2 FQGTGA. CDR3 coding DNA: TGTGCCAGCGGCCTAGCGGGAGGCGAGCAGTACTTC. This codes for CASGLAGGEQYF.

This clonotype was detected only a few times. The J gene is TRBJ2-7, the V gene TRBV7-2; 11 bases map to TRBD2. CDR1 is SGHTA and CDR2 is FQGNSA in the germline V gene. CDR3 size: 14 residues. The trim removed 5 bases at V and 6 bases at J, leaving 6 bases unmatched. CDR3 loop: CASSPLAGAGEQYF. DNA for the CDR3: TGTGCCAGCAGCCCACTAGCGGGAGCCGGCGAGCAGTACTTC. Looking up the rest from reference TRBV7-2 and TRBJ2-7 gives the full variable domain: GAGVSQSPSNKVTEKGKDVELRCDPISGHTALYWYRQSLGQGLEFLIYFQGNSAPDKSGLPSDRFSAERTGGSVSTLTIQRTQQEDSAVYLCASSPLAGAGEQYFGPGTRLTVT.

This clonotype has a count of ten or more. The chain is built from TRBV7-3 and TRBJ2-1; 9 bases align to TRBD2. The CDR3 sequence is 15 residues long. Germline V CDR1 and CDR2: SGHTA, FQGTGA. The V gene end was trimmed by 1 base and the J gene end by 10 bases; junction bases not matched to a gene: 8. The CDR3: CASSLKTSGLMEQFF. As DNA, the CDR3 is TGTGCCAGCAGCTTAAAAACTAGCGGGTTGATGGAGCAGTTCTTC.

This clonotype was detected only a few times. The rearrangement uses TRBV29-1 and TRBJ1-1, with no clear D. Trimming cost V 4 bases and J 4 bases, with 10 bases left between them. Germline assignment: CDR1 SQVTM and CDR2 ANQGSEA. The CDR3 totals 12 residues. The DNA for the CDR3 is TGCAGCGTTGTTTCGGGCGGCACTGAAGCTTTCTTT. Protein product: CSVVSGGTEAFF.

Only a few counts were recorded for this clonotype. The chain employs TRBV7-9 and TRBJ2-1; 10 bases line up with TRBD1. Germline values: CDR1 SEHNR, CDR2 FQNEAQ (reference sequence). The V segment lost 10 bases and the J segment 7 bases; nucleotides outside the gene matches: 13. CDR3 length: 15 residues. The CDR3: CATPVGDRGLNEQFF. CDR3 coding DNA: TGTGCCACCCCCGTTGGCGACAGGGGGCTGAATGAGCAGTTCTTC.

This clonotype has a count of ten or more. The gene calls are TRBV19 and TRBJ1-5, with D possibly matching TRBD1 (6 bases). Germline V CDR1 and CDR2: LNHDA, SQIVND (reference sequence). V lost 6 bases and J 0 bases, leaving 12 bases between the germline ends. The CDR3 length is 15 residues. This CDR3 reads CASSVTGNSNQPQHF. CDR3 sequence (DNA): TGTGCCAGTAGCGTAACAGGGAATAGCAATCAGCCCCAGCATTTT.

This clonotype has a count of ten or more. V usage is TRBV15 and J usage is TRBJ2-7, with TRBD1 matching over 8 bases. Germline V gene data show CDR1 as LNHNV and CDR2 as YYDKDF (reference sequence). J gave up 1 base and V 1 base, and 3 bases lay outside the gene matches. The CDR3 contains 15 residues. The CDR3, as DNA: TGTGCCACCAGCAGAGGGGGGACAGGTTCCTACGAGCAGTACTTC. It is translated as CATSRGGTGSYEQYF. Full variable domain (remainder filled in from reference TRBV15 and TRBJ2-7): DAMVIQNPRYQVTQFGKPVTLSCSQTLNHNVMYWYQQKSSQAPKLLFHYYDKDFNNEADTPDNFQSRRPNTSFCFLDIRSPGLGDTAMYLCATSRGGTGSYEQYFGPGTRLTVT.

This clonotype was recorded many times. V usage is TRBV7-9 and J usage is TRBJ1-3; D not resolved. The length of the CDR3 is 12 residues. CDR1 is SEHNR and CDR2 is FQNEAQ in the germline V gene (reference sequence). V was shortened by 7 bases and J by 4 bases, with 8 bases between the two germline ends. The CDR3 nucleotides read TGTGCCAGCACGAGCACCGGAAACACCATATATTTT. It specifies CASTSTGNTIYF.

This clonotype was recorded many times. V is TRBV4-1 and J is TRBJ2-7; TRBD1 or TRBD2 may be the D gene (5 bases each). The length of the CDR3 is 16 residues. Germline CDR1 is MGHRA and CDR2 is YSYEKL. Trimming pared 4 bases from V and 3 bases from J, leaving 19 bases between. The CDR3 coding sequence is TGCGCCAGCAGCCCGCGACCGGGACCGTCGGACTACGAGCAGTACTTC. Translated: CASSPRPGPSDYEQYF.

This clonotype appeared many times. The chain is built from TRBV12-3 or TRBV12-4 and TRBJ2-3; D ambiguous. Trimming took off 7 bases at V and 2 bases at J, with 16 bases between the two ends. The CDR3 consists of 15 residues. The CDR3 here is CASTTSSGLTDTQYF. In DNA form, the CDR3 reads TGTGCCAGCACCACCTCCTCAGGTCTCACAGATACGCAGTATTTT.

This clonotype was seen at least ten times. V gene TRBV12-3 or TRBV12-4 combines with J gene TRBJ2-1; 11 bases are a match to TRBD2. The V and J ends lost 5 bases and 0 bases, in that order; junction bases with no gene match: 3. The CDR3 is 16 amino acids. The CDR3 protein is CASSPSGRSSYNEQFF. The CDR3, as DNA: TGTGCCAGCAGTCCTAGCGGGAGGTCCTCCTACAATGAGCAGTTCTTC.

This clonotype was found a few times. The chain carries TRBV29-1 and TRBJ1-2; D is unclear. CDR1 is SQVTM, CDR2 ANQGSEA, per germline. V was cut by 4 bases and J by 8 bases, with 11 bases left in between. The CDR3 contains 11 residues. For the CDR3, the DNA is TGCAGCGTTGTAGGTGACAAAGGCTACACCTTC. It encodes CSVVGDKGYTF.

The chain uses TRBV7-6 and TRBJ2-2; 8 bases are a match to TRBD2. Germline values: CDR1 SGHVS, CDR2 FNYEAQ. The CDR3 contains 16 residues. Trimming removed 5 bases from V and 1 base from J; junction bases left unmatched: 6. The DNA for the CDR3 is TGTGCCAGCAGCCCCCGACTAGCGAGGAACACCGGGGAGCTGTTTTTT. Protein sequence: CASSPRLARNTGELFF.

In its sample, this clonotype was seen many times. This chain joins TRBV11-2 and TRBJ1-1; possible D gene TRBD1, 5 bases. CDR1 and CDR2 from the germline V gene are SGHAT and FQNNGV. The CDR3 consists of 14 residues. The V and J ends lost 5 bases and 0 bases respectively, with 10 bases between them. The CDR3 sequence is CASSRQILNTEAFF. CDR3 DNA sequence: TGTGCCAGCAGCCGACAGATATTGAACACTGAAGCTTTCTTT.